These 18 T cell receptor beta chains share one sample of origin, sequenced in a study of T cell changes during pregnancy in multiple sclerosis. Data came from immunoSEQ multiplex PCR; TCRdb stores just in-frame clones and leaves some out. The sample includes fewer than 40,000 clones, 80% to 95% of them seen just once. Source: CD4+ T cells from peripheral blood mononuclear cells, taken after pregnancy. The receptors come from a female donor in good health, enrolled as a control in a pregnancy study.

The chain uses TRBV7-2 and TRBJ2-2; D is possibly TRBD1 (5 bases). The CDR3 length is 14 residues. The germline V gene encodes CDR1 SGHTA and CDR2 FQGNSA. The V end was cut by 3 bases, the J end by 6 bases, with 11 bases between. The CDR3 region is CASSFRRVAGELFF. In DNA, the CDR3 is TGTGCCAGCAGCTTTCGCAGGGTCGCCGGGGAGCTGTTTTTT.

The chain joins TRBV2 to TRBJ1-5, with D possibly being TRBD1 (5 bases). This CDR3 is 15 amino acids long. V gave up 1 base and J gave up 4 bases, with 11 bases separating them. CDR1 and CDR2 (germline): SNHLY, FYNNEI. CDR3 DNA: TGTGCCAGCAGTGAAGGGACAACGGCGAATCAGCCCCAGCATTTT. Amino acids: CASSEGTTANQPQHF.

The chain links TRBV19 to TRBJ2-5; TRBD2 matches 9 bases. Germline trimming cut 4 bases from V and 4 bases from J; bases unmatched to any gene: 10. This CDR3 spans 16 amino acids. Germline V gene lookup returns CDR1 LNHDA and CDR2 SQIVND (reference sequence). CDR3 in amino acids: CASSNPGGGAGETQYF. The DNA for the CDR3 is TGTGCCAGTAGTAACCCGGGCGGGGGGGCGGGAGAGACCCAGTACTTC.

The chain employs TRBV5-4 and TRBJ2-3; TRBD2 matches at 11 bases. The junction had 1 base not matched to a gene; V was cut back by 0 bases and J by 1 base. The CDR3 is 16 residues long. The germline V gene encodes CDR1 SGHNT and CDR2 YYREEE (reference sequence). Here the CDR3 reads CASSLELAGGTDTQYF. CDR3 bases: TGTGCCAGCAGCTTGGAACTAGCGGGAGGCACAGATACGCAGTATTTT.

V is TRBV30 and J is TRBJ2-5, with D possibly matching TRBD2 (5 bases). Germline-derived CDR1 and CDR2 are GTSNPN and SVGIG (reference sequence). V gave up 2 bases and J gave up 0 bases, with 10 bases separating them. The CDR3 is 14 amino acids. Here the CDR3 reads CAWSTYGNQETQYF. The DNA of the CDR3 is TGTGCCTGGAGTACTTACGGGAACCAAGAGACCCAGTACTTC.

The chain combines TRBV4-2 with TRBJ2-2; tentative D call: TRBD2 (6 bases). The CDR3 totals 16 residues. V was clipped by 1 base and J by 1 base, with 10 bases between them. Per the germline V gene, CDR1 is LGHNA and CDR2 is YNFKEQ. The CDR3 here is CASSQGSSENTGELFF. The CDR3 DNA reads as TGTGCCAGCAGCCAAGGGTCTAGCGAGAACACCGGGGAGCTGTTTTTT.

The chain employs TRBV5-1 and TRBJ2-1; TRBD2 matches 11 bases. The germline V gene has CDR1 SGHRS and CDR2 YFSETQ. V lost 4 bases, J lost 1 base, and 10 bases stayed unmatched. The CDR3 has 18 residues. CDR3 protein: CASSLATSGVGSYNEQFF. CDR3 bases: TGCGCCAGCAGCCTAGCGACTAGCGGGGTAGGGTCCTACAATGAGCAGTTCTTC.

The CDR3, as DNA: TGTGCCTGGAGCGGGGGGCGCTACACCTTC. Translated, it gives CAWSGGRYTF. This chain joins TRBV30 and TRBJ1-2, with a tentative D call TRBD1 (6 bases). The length of the CDR3 is 10 residues. Germline lookup yields CDR1 GTSNPN and CDR2 SVGIG (reference sequence). The V end was cut by 3 bases, the J end by 9 bases, with 8 bases between.

The rearrangement links TRBV15 to TRBJ2-1; TRBD2 is a possible D gene (6 bases). The germline V gene has CDR1 LNHNV and CDR2 YYDKDF (reference sequence). The CDR3 is made up of 17 amino acids. V was clipped by 1 base and J by 1 base, with 14 bases between them. The CDR3 here is CATSRAGDGFSYNEQFF. CDR3 nucleotides: TGTGCCACCAGCAGAGCGGGGGATGGCTTTTCCTACAATGAGCAGTTCTTC. The full variable domain, completed using reference TRBV15 and TRBJ2-1, is DAMVIQNPRYQVTQFGKPVTLSCSQTLNHNVMYWYQQKSSQAPKLLFHYYDKDFNNEADTPDNFQSRRPNTSFCFLDIRSPGLGDTAMYLCATSRAGDGFSYNEQFFGPGTRLTVL.

The chain carries TRBV18 and TRBJ2-3; 8 positions match TRBD2. With 6 bases clipped from V and 4 bases from J, the junction kept 15 bases outside the gene matches. This CDR3 comprises 17 residues. Germline CDR1 KGHSH, CDR2 LQKENI. The CDR3, as DNA: TGTGCCAGCTCCCCGGGAGGGGGGTCCATTTCGGCAGATACGCAGTATTTT. This translates into CASSPGGGSISADTQYF. Combining the CDR3 with reference TRBV18 and TRBJ2-3 gives the whole variable domain NAGVMQNPRHLVRRRGQEARLRCSPMKGHSHVYWYRQLPEEGLKFMVYLQKENIIDESGMPKERFSAEFPKEGPSILRIQQVVRGDSAAYFCASSPGGGSISADTQYFGPGTRLTVL.

The V gene is TRBV21-1, the J gene TRBJ1-5; the table's D call, TRBD1, was not checked against the DNA. TRBV21-1 constitutes a pseudogene. The CDR3 sequence is 16 residues long. CDR3: CASSKCGTESNQPQHF. In nucleotides, the CDR3 is TGTGCCAGCAGCAAATGCGGGACAGAAAGCAATCAGCCCCAGCATTTT.

The V and J genes are TRBV2 and TRBJ2-1; 9 bases fit TRBD2. The CDR3 spans 17 residues. Germline trimming cut 5 bases from V and 4 bases from J; bases unmatched to any gene: 12. The V gene's germline CDR1 is SNHLY and CDR2 FYNNEI. CDR3 bases: TGTGCCAGCAGTTTGTGGAGTAGCGGGGGAAAATACAATGAGCAGTTCTTC. Protein product: CASSLWSSGGKYNEQFF.

The CDR3 DNA is TGCGCCAGCAGCTTGGCCGGGACAGGAACCTACGAGCAGTACTTC. Translation gives CASSLAGTGTYEQYF. V gene TRBV5-1 combines with J gene TRBJ2-7; 8 bases match TRBD1. CDR1 is SGHRS and CDR2 is YFSETQ in the germline V gene. V gave up 0 bases and J gave up 2 bases; unmatched junction bases: 4. This CDR3 contains 15 residues.

This clone was counted once. The rearrangement links TRBV9 to TRBJ1-1; the D is unclear. The V end lost 2 bases, the J end lost 1 base, and 12 bases lay between the germline ends. Per germline, CDR1 SGDLS and CDR2 YYNGEE. The CDR3 covers 15 residues. The CDR3 loop is CASSVLSSPNTEAFF. The CDR3 nucleotides are TGTGCCAGCAGCGTCCTGTCCAGTCCGAACACTGAAGCTTTCTTT.

This chain joins TRBV6-6 and TRBJ2-7; 8 bases agree with TRBD1. The V segment lost 4 bases and the J segment 3 bases; nucleotides outside the gene matches: 8. CDR3 length equals 15 residues. Germline V gene data show CDR1 as MNHNY and CDR2 as SVGAGI (reference sequence). CDR3 region: CASSWKGQVFYEQYF. CDR3 nucleotide sequence: TGTGCCAGCAGTTGGAAGGGACAGGTTTTCTACGAGCAGTACTTC.

This rearrangement joins TRBV7-8 to TRBJ1-4; 7 nucleotides line up with TRBD1. CDR1 and CDR2 (germline): SGHVS, FQNEAQ. This CDR3 is 16 amino acids long. J was trimmed by 4 bases and V by 1 base; bases with no gene match: 6. DNA for the CDR3: TGTGCCAGCAGCTTAGGGCTACAGGGGTTTAATGAAAAACTGTTTTTT. As protein: CASSLGLQGFNEKLFF. The full variable domain, with the rest looked up from reference TRBV7-8 and TRBJ1-4, is GAGVSQSPRYKVAKRGQDVALRCDPISGHVSLFWYQQALGQGPEFLTYFQNEAQLDKSGLPSDRFFAERPEGSVSTLKIQRTQQEDSAVYLCASSLGLQGFNEKLFFGSGTQLSVL.

This clone was picked up one time. The rearrangement uses TRBV19 and TRBJ1-4; 7 nucleotides align to TRBD1. This CDR3 has 13 amino acids. Germline CDR1 reads LNHDA; CDR2 reads SQIVND (reference sequence). V gave up 5 bases and J gave up 7 bases; unmatched junction bases: 4. The CDR3 here is CASSQGVVEKLFF. CDR3 bases: TGTGCCAGTAGTCAGGGGGTGGTTGAAAAACTGTTTTTT. Using reference TRBV19 and TRBJ1-4 for the parts outside the CDR3, the full variable domain is DGGITQSPKYLFRKEGQNVTLSCEQNLNHDAMYWYRQDPGQGLRLIYYSQIVNDFQKGDIAEGYSVSREKKESFPLTVTSAQKNPTAFYLCASSQGVVEKLFFGSGTQLSVL.

The chain combines TRBV9 with TRBJ2-5; the match to TRBD2 covers 11 bases. The germline gives CDR1 SGDLS, CDR2 YYNGEE. The CDR3 is 17 residues long. The junction had 9 bases not matched to a gene; V was cut back by 0 bases and J by 5 bases. The CDR3 spells CASSVEGLAGGWETQYF. The CDR3 DNA reads TGTGCCAGCAGCGTAGAGGGTCTAGCGGGGGGCTGGGAGACCCAGTACTTC.